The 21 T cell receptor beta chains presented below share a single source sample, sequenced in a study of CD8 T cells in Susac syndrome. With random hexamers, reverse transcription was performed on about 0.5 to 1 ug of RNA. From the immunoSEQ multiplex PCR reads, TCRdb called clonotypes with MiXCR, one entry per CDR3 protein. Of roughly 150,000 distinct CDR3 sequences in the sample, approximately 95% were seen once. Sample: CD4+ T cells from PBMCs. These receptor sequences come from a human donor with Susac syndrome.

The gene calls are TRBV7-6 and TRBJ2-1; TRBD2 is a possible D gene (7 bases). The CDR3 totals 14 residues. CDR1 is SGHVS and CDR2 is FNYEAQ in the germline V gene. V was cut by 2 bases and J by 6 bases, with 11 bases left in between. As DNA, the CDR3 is TGTGCCAGCAGCTTACGCGGGGGCCCCAATGAGCAGTTCTTC. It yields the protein CASSLRGGPNEQFF.

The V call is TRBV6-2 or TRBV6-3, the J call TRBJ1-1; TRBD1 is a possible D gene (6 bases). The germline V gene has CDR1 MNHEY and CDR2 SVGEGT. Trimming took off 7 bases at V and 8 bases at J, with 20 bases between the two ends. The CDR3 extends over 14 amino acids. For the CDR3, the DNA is TGTGCCAGCACTCCAGGCGGGCAGGGGAAGGAAGCTTTCTTT. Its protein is CASTPGGQGKEAFF.

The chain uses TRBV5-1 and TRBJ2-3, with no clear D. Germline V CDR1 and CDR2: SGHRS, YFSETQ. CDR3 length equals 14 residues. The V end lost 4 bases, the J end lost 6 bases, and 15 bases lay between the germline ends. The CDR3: CASSPDRPTDTQYF. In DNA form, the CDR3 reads TGCGCCAGCAGCCCGGACCGACCCACGGATACGCAGTATTTT.

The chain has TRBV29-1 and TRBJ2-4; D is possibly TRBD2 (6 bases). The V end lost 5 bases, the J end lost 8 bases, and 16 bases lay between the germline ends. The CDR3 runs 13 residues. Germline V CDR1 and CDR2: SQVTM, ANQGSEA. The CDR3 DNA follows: TGCAGCGTTAAGGGCCTTTGGGGGGACATTCAGTACTTC. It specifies CSVKGLWGDIQYF.

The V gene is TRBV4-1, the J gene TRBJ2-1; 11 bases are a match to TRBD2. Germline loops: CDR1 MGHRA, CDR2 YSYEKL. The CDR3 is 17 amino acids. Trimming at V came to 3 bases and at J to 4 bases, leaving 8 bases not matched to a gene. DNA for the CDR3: TGCGCCAGCAGCCAGAGTTGGTCTAGCGGGGGGTACAATGAGCAGTTCTTC. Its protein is CASSQSWSSGGYNEQFF.

The CDR3 here is CASSLPTGYEQYF. CDR3 DNA sequence: TGTGCCAGCAGCTTGCCCACAGGCTACGAGCAGTACTTC. The J gene is TRBJ2-7, the V gene TRBV5-6; tentative D call: TRBD1 (5 bases). Germline values: CDR1 SGHDT, CDR2 YYEEEE. CDR3 length: 13 residues. Trimming left V 1 base short and J 3 bases short, with 8 bases between. Complete variable domain (other parts from reference TRBV5-6 and TRBJ2-7): DAGVTQSPTHLIKTRGQQVTLRCSPKSGHDTVSWYQQALGQGPQFIFQYYEEEERQRGNFPDRFSGHQFPNYSSELNVNALLLGDSALYLCASSLPTGYEQYFGPGTRLTVT.

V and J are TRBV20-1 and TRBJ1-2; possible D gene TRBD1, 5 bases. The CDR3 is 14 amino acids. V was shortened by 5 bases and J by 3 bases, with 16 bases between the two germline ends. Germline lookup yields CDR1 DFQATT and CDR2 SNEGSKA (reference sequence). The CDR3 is CSARQPRGDYGYTF. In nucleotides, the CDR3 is TGCAGTGCTCGACAGCCAAGAGGGGACTATGGCTACACCTTC.

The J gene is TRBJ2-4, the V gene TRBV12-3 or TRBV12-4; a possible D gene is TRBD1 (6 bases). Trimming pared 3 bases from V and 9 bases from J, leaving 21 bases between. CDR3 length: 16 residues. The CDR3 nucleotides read TGTGCCAGCAGTTTGCCCAGGGGAAATAGGGGTACCATTCAGTACTTC. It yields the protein CASSLPRGNRGTIQYF.

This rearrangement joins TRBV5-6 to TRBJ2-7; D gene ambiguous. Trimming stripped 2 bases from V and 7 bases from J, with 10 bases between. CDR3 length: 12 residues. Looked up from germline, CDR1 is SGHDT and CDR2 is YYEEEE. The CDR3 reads CASSFSQMEQYF. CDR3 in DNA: TGTGCCAGCAGCTTCTCGCAGATGGAGCAGTACTTC.

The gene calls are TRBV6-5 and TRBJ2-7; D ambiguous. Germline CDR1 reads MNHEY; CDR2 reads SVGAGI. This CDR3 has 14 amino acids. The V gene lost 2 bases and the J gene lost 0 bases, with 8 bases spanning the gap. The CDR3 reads CASSYTGSSYEQYF. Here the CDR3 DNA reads TGTGCCAGCAGTTACACGGGTTCCTCCTACGAGCAGTACTTC.

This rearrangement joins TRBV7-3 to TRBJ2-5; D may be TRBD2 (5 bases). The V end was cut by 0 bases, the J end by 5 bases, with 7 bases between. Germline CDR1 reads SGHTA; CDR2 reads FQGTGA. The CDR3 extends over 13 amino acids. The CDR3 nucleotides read TGTGCCAGCAGCTTAACCTGGAGGGAGACCCAGTACTTC. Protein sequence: CASSLTWRETQYF. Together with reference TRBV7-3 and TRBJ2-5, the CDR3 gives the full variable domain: GAGVSQTPSNKVTEKGKYVELRCDPISGHTALYWYRQSLGQGPEFLIYFQGTGAADDSGLPNDRFFAVRPEGSVSTLKIQRTERGDSAVYLCASSLTWRETQYFGPGTRLLVL.

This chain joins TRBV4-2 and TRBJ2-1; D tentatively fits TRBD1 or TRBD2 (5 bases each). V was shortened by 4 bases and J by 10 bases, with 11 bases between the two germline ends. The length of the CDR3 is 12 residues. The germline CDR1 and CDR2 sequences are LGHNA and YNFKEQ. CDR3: CASSLGPSEQFF. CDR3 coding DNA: TGTGCCAGCAGCCTGGGACCGTCGGAGCAGTTCTTC.

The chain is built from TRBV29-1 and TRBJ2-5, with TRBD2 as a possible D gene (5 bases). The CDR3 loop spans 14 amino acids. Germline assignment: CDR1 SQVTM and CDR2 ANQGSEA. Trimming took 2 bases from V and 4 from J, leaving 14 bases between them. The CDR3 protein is CSVERHSRGETQYF. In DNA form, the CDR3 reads TGCAGCGTTGAAAGGCACAGCCGGGGAGAGACCCAGTACTTC.

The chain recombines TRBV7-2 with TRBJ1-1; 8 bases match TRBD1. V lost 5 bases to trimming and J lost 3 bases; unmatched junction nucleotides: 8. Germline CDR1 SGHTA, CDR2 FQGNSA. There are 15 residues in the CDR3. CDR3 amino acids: CASSPRTGTYTEAFF. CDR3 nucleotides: TGTGCCAGCAGCCCGCGGACAGGGACCTACACTGAAGCTTTCTTT.

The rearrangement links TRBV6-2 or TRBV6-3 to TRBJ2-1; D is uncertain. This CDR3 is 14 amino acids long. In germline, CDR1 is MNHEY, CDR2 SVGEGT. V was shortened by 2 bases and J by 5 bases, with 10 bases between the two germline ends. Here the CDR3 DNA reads TGTGCCAGCAGTTACCCCGCCTTTAACAATGAGCAGTTCTTC. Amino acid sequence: CASSYPAFNNEQFF.

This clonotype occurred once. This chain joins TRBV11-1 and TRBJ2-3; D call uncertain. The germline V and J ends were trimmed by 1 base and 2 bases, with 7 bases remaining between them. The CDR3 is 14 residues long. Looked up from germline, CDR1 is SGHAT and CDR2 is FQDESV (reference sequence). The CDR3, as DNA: TGTGCCAGCAGCTTAGGTTCGTTCACAGATACGCAGTATTTT. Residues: CASSLGSFTDTQYF. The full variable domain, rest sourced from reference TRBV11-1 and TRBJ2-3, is EAEVAQSPRYKITEKSQAVAFWCDPISGHATLYWYRQILGQGPELLVQFQDESVVDDSQLPKDRFSAERLKGVDSTLKIQPAELGDSAMYLCASSLGSFTDTQYFGPGTRLTVL.

The CDR3 spells CASSYQGNSPLHF. The CDR3 coding sequence is TGTGCCAGCAGTTACCAGGGAAACTCACCCCTCCACTTT. The V and J genes are TRBV27 and TRBJ1-6; D may be TRBD1 (5 bases). Per germline, CDR1 MNHEY and CDR2 SMNVEV (reference sequence). V was trimmed by 4 bases and J by 10 bases, leaving 11 bases between them. The CDR3 is made up of 13 amino acids.

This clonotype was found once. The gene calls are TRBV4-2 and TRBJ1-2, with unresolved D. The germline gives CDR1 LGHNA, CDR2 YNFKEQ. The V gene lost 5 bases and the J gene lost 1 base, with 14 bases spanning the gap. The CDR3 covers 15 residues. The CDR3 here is CASSRGGTDNYGYTF. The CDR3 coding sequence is TGTGCCAGCAGCAGAGGAGGTACAGATAACTATGGCTACACCTTC.

The CDR3 DNA sequence: TGTGCCACCAGCAGGGGAGCGACTGGTCAAGAGACCCAGTACTTC. Translation: CATSRGATGQETQYF. The rearrangement joins TRBV24-1 to TRBJ2-5; the D gene is possibly TRBD1 (6 bases). The CDR3 consists of 15 residues. V lost 7 bases and J lost 2, with 16 bases in between. Germline-derived CDR1 and CDR2 are KGHDR and SFDVKD.

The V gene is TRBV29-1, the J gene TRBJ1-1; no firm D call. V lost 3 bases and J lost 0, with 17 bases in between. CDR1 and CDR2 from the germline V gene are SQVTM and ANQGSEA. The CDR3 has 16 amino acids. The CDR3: CSVEGLGIIMNTEAFF. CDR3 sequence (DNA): TGCAGCGTTGAGGGTTTGGGCATCATAATGAACACTGAAGCTTTCTTT.

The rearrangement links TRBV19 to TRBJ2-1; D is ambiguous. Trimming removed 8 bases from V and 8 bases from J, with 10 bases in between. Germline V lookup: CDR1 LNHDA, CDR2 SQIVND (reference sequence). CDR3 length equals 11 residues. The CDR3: CASRMNDEQFF. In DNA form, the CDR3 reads TGTGCCAGTCGAATGAACGATGAGCAGTTCTTC.